The rows below give T cell receptor beta chains drawn from one sample of a study of T cells in Graves' hyperthyroidism and ophthalmopathy. Each CDR3 protein gets one entry after TCRdb re-called the multiplex PCR reads with MiXCR. The sample lists a few hundred thousand distinct CDR3 sequences; 15% were seen once. The sequencing sample was made of blood. The receptor set was obtained from a woman aged 25 to 39 with Graves' hyperthyroidism. CDR3s leave out the opening cysteine and the closing phenylalanine or tryptophan.

v_call	j_call	cdr3_length	cdr3_aa
TRBV3-1	TRBJ2-3	10	ASSPLDDTQY
TRBV6-1	TRBJ2-3	13	ASSQLAGVTDTQY
TRBV2	TRBJ2-2	13	ASRRTTAKRGELF
TRBV28	TRBJ2-5	13	ASSEDEEDQETQY
TRBV10-3	TRBJ2-7	13	AISPDRTSSYEQY
TRBV20-1	TRBJ2-3	13	SALLGTGSTDTQY
TRBV30	TRBJ2-7	10	AWSVATYEQY
TRBV12-3/TRBV12-4	TRBJ1-3	14	ASSLWGVPSGNTIY
TRBV6-2/TRBV6-3	TRBJ1-4	12	ASSYPGGGEKLF
TRBV29-1	TRBJ2-1	13	SVEGGDRGYNEQF
TRBV7-2	TRBJ1-5	15	ASSLVGGHGSGQPQH
TRBV6-1	TRBJ1-2	15	ASRTSTGGQGAYGYT
TRBV6-2/TRBV6-3	TRBJ2-7	13	ASSRVTGNSYEQY
TRBV7-9	TRBJ2-5	14	ASSLAPPVPTETQY
TRBV20-1	TRBJ2-7	12	SAEESGSSYEQY
TRBV6-1	TRBJ1-1	12	ASSEYPFRTEAF
TRBV28	TRBJ2-1	12	ASRETGTIDEQF
TRBV20-1	TRBJ1-3	13	SAREGIKAGNTIY
TRBV20-1	TRBJ2-7	12	SARVRQGVYEQY
TRBV12-3/TRBV12-4	TRBJ2-7	13	ASSSPETFEGEQY
TRBV27	TRBJ2-3	12	ASRRLALTDTQY
TRBV3-1	TRBJ2-5	13	ASSPPGQGQETQY
TRBV28	TRBJ1-6	13	ASRTASDRSSPLH
TRBV11-2	TRBJ2-7	10	ASSLSTYEQY
TRBV20-1	TRBJ2-1	13	SARRPSPPYNEQF
TRBV10-1	TRBJ2-7	12	ASSEYPQTIGQY
TRBV6-1	TRBJ2-1	21	ASSEISGQGAPSGSSWWDEQF
TRBV28	TRBJ2-3	14	ASSQMGFPRTDTQY
TRBV6-1	TRBJ2-7	13	ASRGTLPRPYEQY
TRBV18	TRBJ1-2	13	ASSPQGHADYGYT
TRBV20-1	TRBJ2-1	13	SANPRTGGLNEQF
TRBV27	TRBJ2-5	11	ASSSSSWGTQY
TRBV2	TRBJ1-5	12	ASSMTGGNQPQH
TRBV28	TRBJ2-1	13	ASSLDQGASREQF
TRBV11-2	TRBJ1-1	12	ASSWGGGWTEAF
TRBV18	TRBJ1-1	12	ASSTLQGGTEAF
TRBV29-1	TRBJ2-7	11	SVEASYGYEQY
TRBV7-8	TRBJ2-4	12	ASSYIAHSNIQY
TRBV5-4	TRBJ2-7	12	ASSRGGFAYEQY
TRBV6-5	TRBJ2-5	15	ASSYSPTQFFGETQY
TRBV4-1	TRBJ2-3	20	ASSRPQTGLAGGPPSTDTQY
TRBV6-1	TRBJ1-1	10	ASNGGGTEAF
TRBV7-2	TRBJ2-6	13	ASNKGGAGANVLT
TRBV2	TRBJ2-7	13	ASNESASGSYEQY
TRBV27	TRBJ2-5	14	ASSLEGPSVGETQY
TRBV6-1	TRBJ2-7	11	VSNRDISGEQY
TRBV12-3/TRBV12-4	TRBJ1-5	11	ASSFGRDQPQH
TRBV20-1	TRBJ2-4	11	SARSDSSNIQY
TRBV27	TRBJ2-2	15	ASTLGGLEWGTGELF
TRBV12-3/TRBV12-4	TRBJ2-7	16	ASSSWSGRARGSYEQY
TRBV27	TRBJ2-1	12	ASSRTGGYNEQF
TRBV5-1	TRBJ2-2	12	ASSLDLNTGELF
TRBV7-3	TRBJ2-7	12	ASSLMAISYEQY
TRBV18	TRBJ2-2	15	ASSPNRESLVTGELF